Listed below are T cell receptor beta chains from one sample, sequenced in a study of blood T cell repertoires in COVID-19. Produced via immunoSEQ multiplex PCR; TCRdb's table is partial and in-frame only. The sample lists approximately 400,000 clones; over 75% were seen once. Sequencing input: PBMCs or T cells enriched from blood (not recorded which). These receptors were obtained from a man aged 25-45 years who had recovered from COVID-19. Each CDR3 is given with its conserved first and last residue. The D gene is left open where the match is weak. Rows give clone size only sometimes, using once, few, many, or a class for an expanded clone.

d_call | clone_size | j_call | v_call | cdr3_aa | cdr3_nt
TRBD1 | - | TRBJ2-7 | TRBV5-4 | CASRPGQGSYEQYF | TGTGCCAGCAGACCGGGACAGGGGTCCTACGAGCAGTACTTC
- | - | TRBJ2-5 | TRBV30 | CAWSRRERETQYF | TGTGCCTGGAGTAGGAGGGAGAGGGAGACCCAGTACTTC
TRBD1 | once | TRBJ1-2 | TRBV6-4 | CASTFTGGLNGYTF | TGTGCCAGCACATTTACAGGGGGCCTTAATGGCTACACCTTC
- | - | TRBJ2-3 | TRBV14 | CASSQDRATDTQYF | TGTGCCAGCAGCCAAGACAGGGCCACAGATACGCAGTATTTT
TRBD2 | - | TRBJ2-7 | TRBV4-2 | CASSPEVIGTSIYEQYF | TGTGCCAGCAGCCCCGAGGTAATCGGGACTAGTATCTACGAGCAGTACTTC
TRBD1 | - | TRBJ1-2 | TRBV28 | CASSYGQGYGYTF | TGTGCCAGCAGTTACGGACAGGGGTATGGCTACACCTTC
- | - | TRBJ1-5 | TRBV30 | CAWSADSNQPQHF | TGTGCCTGGAGCGCAGATAGCAATCAGCCCCAGCATTTT
- | - | TRBJ1-1 | TRBV20-1 | CSAREPTEAFF | TGCAGTGCTCGGGAGCCCACTGAAGCTTTCTTT
- | - | TRBJ2-5 | TRBV9 | CASSVDAGAETQYF | TGTGCCAGCAGCGTAGATGCGGGGGCAGAGACCCAGTACTTC
- | few | TRBJ1-1 | TRBV4-2 | CASSQDIYRVYENTEAFF | TGTGCCAGCAGCCAAGATATATACAGGGTATATGAGAACACTGAAGCTTTCTTT
- | - | TRBJ1-3 | TRBV5-6 | CASSLALYGNSGNTIYF | TGTGCCAGCAGCTTGGCTCTTTACGGGAACTCTGGAAACACCATATATTTT
TRBD1 | - | TRBJ1-5 | TRBV27 | CASRTGTGLQPQHF | TGTGCCAGCAGAACCGGGACAGGCCTTCAGCCCCAGCATTTT
- | - | TRBJ1-1 | TRBV20-1 | CSASLQMNTEAFF | TGCAGTGCTAGTCTACAGATGAACACTGAAGCTTTCTTT
- | - | TRBJ1-1 | TRBV19 | CASRPQGSTEAFF | TGTGCCAGTAGGCCTCAGGGGTCGACTGAAGCTTTCTTT
TRBD2 | - | TRBJ2-5 | TRBV3-1/TRBV3-2 | CASSWTRKETQYF | TGTGCCAGCAGCTGGACTAGGAAAGAGACCCAGTACTTC
- | - | TRBJ1-4 | TRBV20-1 | CSASGSGAREKLFF | TGCAGTGCTAGTGGTAGCGGGGCTCGGGAAAAACTGTTTTTT
- | - | TRBJ1-2 | TRBV7-9 | CASSPGGFYGYTF | TGTGCCAGCAGCCCCGGGGGTTTCTATGGCTACACCTTC
- | - | TRBJ1-1 | TRBV2 | CASSVLVMNTEAFF | TGTGCCAGCAGTGTATTAGTTATGAACACTGAAGCTTTCTTT
TRBD2 | - | TRBJ2-3 | TRBV9 | CASSAGLAGGLTDTQYF | TGTGCCAGCAGCGCGGGACTAGCGGGGGGCTTAACAGATACGCAGTATTTT
TRBD2 | - | TRBJ2-4 | TRBV4-1 | CASSQDESQRGGRIDF | TGCGCCAGCAGCCAAGATGAATCGCAGCGGGGGGGCCGAATCGACTTC
TRBD2 | - | TRBJ2-7 | TRBV9 | CASSFSGGFYEQYF | TGTGCCAGCAGCTTTAGCGGGGGGTTCTACGAGCAGTACTTC
- | - | TRBJ1-2 | TRBV27 | CASSDGLGRGYTF | TGTGCCAGCAGTGACGGACTAGGCCGCGGCTACACCTTC
TRBD1 | - | TRBJ2-7 | TRBV5-8 | CASSPDRHSYEQYF | TGTGCCAGCAGCCCGGACAGGCACTCCTACGAGCAGTACTTC
- | once | TRBJ1-5 | TRBV30 | CAWSPGGRAQHF | TGTGCCTGGAGTCCGGGTGGGCGGGCCCAGCATTTT
- | - | TRBJ1-1 | TRBV28 | CASTSRVGTEAFF | TGTGCCAGCACGTCCAGGGTTGGTACTGAAGCTTTCTTT
TRBD1 | - | TRBJ2-1 | TRBV7-9 | CASSLRDSYYNEQFF | TGTGCCAGCAGCTTAAGGGACAGTTATTATAATGAGCAGTTCTTC
- | - | TRBJ2-1 | TRBV6-2/TRBV6-3 | CASSYSRTHGNNEQFF | TGTGCCAGCAGTTACTCCCGGACACACGGTAACAATGAGCAGTTCTTC
- | - | TRBJ1-6 | TRBV3-1/TRBV3-2 | CASSQGVNSPLHF | TGTGCCAGCAGCCAGGGAGTTAATTCACCCCTCCACTTT
- | - | TRBJ1-2 | TRBV10-3 | CAISESMTAGYTF | TGTGCCATCAGTGAGTCGATGACTGCCGGCTACACCTTC
- | many | TRBJ2-2 | TRBV9 | CASSVAQLDDGELFF | TGTGCCAGCAGCGTAGCACAGCTCGACGATGGGGAGCTGTTTTTT
- | once | TRBJ1-2 | TRBV3-1/TRBV3-2 | CASRHRASNYGYTF | TGTGCCAGCAGACACAGGGCCTCCAACTATGGCTACACCTTC
TRBD1 | - | TRBJ1-5 | TRBV11-2 | CASSHDREANQPQHF | TGTGCCAGCAGCCATGACAGGGAGGCCAATCAGCCCCAGCATTTT
- | - | TRBJ1-3 | TRBV7-2 | CASSLFGEWNTIYF | TGTGCCAGCAGCTTATTCGGGGAATGGAACACCATATATTTT
- | - | TRBJ1-5 | TRBV19 | CASRPVVRVPNQPQHF | TGTGCCAGTAGACCAGTTGTCCGGGTCCCCAATCAGCCCCAGCATTTT
TRBD1 | - | TRBJ1-1 | TRBV9 | CASSPGQGATEAFF | TGTGCCAGCAGCCCCGGACAGGGAGCCACTGAAGCTTTCTTT
- | once | TRBJ2-5 | TRBV9 | CASSVAPGQKETQYF | TGTGCCAGCAGCGTAGCCCCCGGACAGAAAGAGACCCAGTACTTC
TRBD1 | few | TRBJ1-1 | TRBV30 | CAWSRGLTEAFF | TGTGCCTGGAGCAGGGGGCTCACTGAAGCTTTCTTT
- | - | TRBJ1-5 | TRBV7-9 | CASSLQGKSEPQHF | TGTGCCAGCAGCTTACAGGGGAAAAGCGAGCCCCAGCATTTT
TRBD1 | - | TRBJ1-2 | TRBV11-2 | CASSAQGNYGYTF | TGTGCCAGCAGCGCACAGGGGAACTATGGCTACACCTTC
- | few | TRBJ1-4 | TRBV30 | CAWNGENEKLFF | TGTGCCTGGAATGGGGAGAATGAAAAACTGTTTTTT
- | - | TRBJ2-2 | TRBV6-5 | CASSYSIYTGELFF | TGTGCCAGCAGTTACAGCATTTACACCGGGGAGCTGTTTTTT
- | - | TRBJ1-2 | TRBV4-1 | CASSQGVLDSLNYGYTF | TGCGCCAGCAGCCAAGGCGTGCTAGACAGCTTAAACTATGGCTACACCTTC
- | - | TRBJ2-2 | TRBV10-3 | CAISGTGAGELFF | TGTGCCATCAGCGGGACTGGCGCCGGGGAGCTGTTTTTT
TRBD2 | - | TRBJ2-7 | TRBV7-3 | CASSLVGEGPYEQYF | TGTGCCAGCAGCTTAGTGGGGGAGGGTCCCTACGAGCAGTACTTC
- | - | TRBJ2-7 | TRBV11-2 | CASSLDLGPPAYEQYF | TGTGCCAGCAGCTTAGATCTGGGGCCCCCCGCCTACGAGCAGTACTTC
- | - | TRBJ1-5 | TRBV14 | CASSQDQFAPLGNQPQHF | TGTGCCAGCAGCCAAGATCAATTTGCCCCTTTAGGCAATCAGCCCCAGCATTTT
- | - | TRBJ1-2 | TRBV6-6 | CASLRPEGGYTF | TGTGCCAGCCTCCGCCCGGAGGGTGGCTACACCTTC
TRBD1 | - | TRBJ2-1 | TRBV6-5 | CASRDGQGTYNEQFF | TGTGCCAGCAGAGACGGACAGGGCACCTACAATGAGCAGTTCTTC
- | once | TRBJ2-7 | TRBV19 | CASSIRGFYEQYF | TGTGCCAGTAGTATTAGAGGGTTCTACGAGCAGTACTTC
- | - | TRBJ1-1 | TRBV11-1 | CASSLEDWGRTEAFF | TGTGCCAGCAGCTTAGAGGACTGGGGAAGGACTGAAGCTTTCTTT
TRBD1 | few | TRBJ1-4 | TRBV7-9 | CASSHPGQGAIDEKLFF | TGTGCCAGCAGCCACCCCGGACAGGGGGCCATAGATGAAAAACTGTTTTTT
- | - | TRBJ1-2 | TRBV19 | CASQIPNSYGYTF | TGTGCCAGTCAGATCCCCAACAGCTATGGCTACACCTTC
- | - | TRBJ1-2 | TRBV3-1/TRBV3-2 | CASSPQLNSDGYTF | TGTGCCAGCAGCCCGCAATTAAACTCGGATGGCTACACCTTC
- | - | TRBJ1-3 | TRBV15 | CATSRDWEDTIYF | TGTGCCACCAGCAGAGATTGGGAGGACACCATATATTTT
- | - | TRBJ1-5 | TRBV19 | CASSILGGGNQPQHF | TGTGCCAGTAGTATACTCGGGGGGGGCAATCAGCCCCAGCATTTT